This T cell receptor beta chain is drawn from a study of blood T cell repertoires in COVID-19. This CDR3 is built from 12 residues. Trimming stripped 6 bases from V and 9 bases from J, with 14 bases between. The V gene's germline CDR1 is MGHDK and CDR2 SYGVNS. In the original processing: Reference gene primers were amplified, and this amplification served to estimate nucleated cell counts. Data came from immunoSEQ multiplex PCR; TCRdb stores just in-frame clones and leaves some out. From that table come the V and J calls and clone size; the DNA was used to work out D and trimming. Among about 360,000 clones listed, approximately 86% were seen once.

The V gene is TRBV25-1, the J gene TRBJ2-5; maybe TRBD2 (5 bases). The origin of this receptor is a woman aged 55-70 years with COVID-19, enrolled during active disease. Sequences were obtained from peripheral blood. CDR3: CASSPPVEAQYF. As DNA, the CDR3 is TGTGCCAGCAGCCCCCCCGTGGAGGCCCAGTACTTC. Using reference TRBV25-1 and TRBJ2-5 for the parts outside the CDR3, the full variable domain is EADIYQTPRYLVIGTGKKITLECSQTMGHDKMYWYQQDPGMELHLIHYSYGVNSTEKGDLSSESTVSRIRTEHFPLTLESARPSHTSQYLCASSPPVEAQYFGPGTRLLVL.